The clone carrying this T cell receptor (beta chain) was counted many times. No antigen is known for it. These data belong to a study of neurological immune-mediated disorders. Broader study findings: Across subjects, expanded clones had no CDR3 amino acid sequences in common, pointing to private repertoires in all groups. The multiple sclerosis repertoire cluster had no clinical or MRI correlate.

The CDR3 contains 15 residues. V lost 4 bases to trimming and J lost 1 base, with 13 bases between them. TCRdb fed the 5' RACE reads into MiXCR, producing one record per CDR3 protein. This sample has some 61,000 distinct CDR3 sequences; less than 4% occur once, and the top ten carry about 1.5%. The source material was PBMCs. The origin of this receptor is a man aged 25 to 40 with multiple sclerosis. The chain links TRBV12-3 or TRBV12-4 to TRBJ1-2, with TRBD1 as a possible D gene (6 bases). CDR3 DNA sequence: TGTGCCAGCAGTTCCCCGGGACACCTTAACTATGGCTACACCTTC. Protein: CASSSPGHLNYGYTF.